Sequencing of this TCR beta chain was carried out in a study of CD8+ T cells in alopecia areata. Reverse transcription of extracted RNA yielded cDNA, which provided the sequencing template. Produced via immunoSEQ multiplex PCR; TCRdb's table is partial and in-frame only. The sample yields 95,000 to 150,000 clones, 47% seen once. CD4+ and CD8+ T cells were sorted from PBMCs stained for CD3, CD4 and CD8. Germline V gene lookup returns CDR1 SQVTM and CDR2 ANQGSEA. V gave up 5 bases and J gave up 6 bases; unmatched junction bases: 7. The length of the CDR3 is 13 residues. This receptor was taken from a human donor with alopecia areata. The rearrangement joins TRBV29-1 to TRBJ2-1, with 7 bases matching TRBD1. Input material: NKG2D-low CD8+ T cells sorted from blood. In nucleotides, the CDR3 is TGCAGCGTTACCGGGACAGTCCGCAATGAGCAGTTCTTC. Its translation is CSVTGTVRNEQFF.